The clone carrying this T cell receptor (beta chain) came up many times. Germline lookup yields CDR1 KGHDR and CDR2 SFDVKD. The CDR3 is 13 amino acids. V dropped 4 bases and J dropped 7 bases, with 10 bases sitting between them. Patients aged 18 to 65 had newly diagnosed hyperthyroidism that had lasted under 2 months. Amplified TCR beta CDR3 regions came from RNA transcripts. TCR CDR3 regions were first amplified by RT-PCR with HTBI primers. From the multiplex PCR reads, TCRdb called clonotypes with MiXCR, one entry per CDR3 protein. The sample has about 350,000 distinct CDR3 sequences, roughly 13% seen once. The sample comes from a study of T cells in Graves' hyperthyroidism and ophthalmopathy. As for the study in general: Peripheral blood specimens were obtained at initial diagnosis, prior to any treatment.

Sequences were obtained from blood. This clonotype was sampled from a woman aged 30 to 39 with Graves' hyperthyroidism. The V gene is TRBV24-1, the J gene TRBJ1-5; D uncertain. The CDR3, as DNA: TGTGCCACCAGTGAGGACTTCGGGCAGCCCCAGCATTTT. Its translation is CATSEDFGQPQHF.